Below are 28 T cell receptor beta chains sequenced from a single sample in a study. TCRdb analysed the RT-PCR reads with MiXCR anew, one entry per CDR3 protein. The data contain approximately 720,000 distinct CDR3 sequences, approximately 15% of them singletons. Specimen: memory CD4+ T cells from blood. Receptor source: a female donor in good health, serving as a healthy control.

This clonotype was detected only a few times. In nucleotides, the CDR3 is TGTGCCAGCAGCAATCGTCGGGACAGGCTGGAGACCCAGTACTTC. It specifies CASSNRRDRLETQYF. This chain joins TRBV21-1 and TRBJ2-5; TRBD1 is taken as the D call from the table, unchecked against the DNA. TRBV21-1 is a pseudogene locus. The CDR3 is 15 amino acids.

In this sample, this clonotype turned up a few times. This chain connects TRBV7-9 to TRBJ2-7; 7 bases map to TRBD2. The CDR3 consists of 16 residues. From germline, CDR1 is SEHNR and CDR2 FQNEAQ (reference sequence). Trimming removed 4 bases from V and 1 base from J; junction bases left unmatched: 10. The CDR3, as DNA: TGTGCCAGCAGCTCCTTCCTAGGGAGGGATTCCTACGAGCAGTACTTC. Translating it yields CASSSFLGRDSYEQYF.

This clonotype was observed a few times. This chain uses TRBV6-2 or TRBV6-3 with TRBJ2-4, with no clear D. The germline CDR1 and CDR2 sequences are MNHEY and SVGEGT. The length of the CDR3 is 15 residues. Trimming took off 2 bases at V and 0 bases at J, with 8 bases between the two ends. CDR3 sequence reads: CASSYPGLAKNIQYF. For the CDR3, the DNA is TGTGCCAGCAGTTACCCAGGTCTAGCCAAAAACATTCAGTACTTC.

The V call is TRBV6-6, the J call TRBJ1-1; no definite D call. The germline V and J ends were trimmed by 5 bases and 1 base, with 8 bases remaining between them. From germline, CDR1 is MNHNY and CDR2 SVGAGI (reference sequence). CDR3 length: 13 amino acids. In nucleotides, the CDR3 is TGTGCCAGCAGTATGTCGGGGAACACTGAAGCTTTCTTT. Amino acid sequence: CASSMSGNTEAFF.

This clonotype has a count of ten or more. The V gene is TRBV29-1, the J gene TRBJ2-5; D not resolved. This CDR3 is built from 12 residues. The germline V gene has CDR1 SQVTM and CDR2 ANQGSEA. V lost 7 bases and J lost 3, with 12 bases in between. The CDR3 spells CSAPTAEETQYF. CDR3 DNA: TGCAGCGCCCCAACGGCGGAAGAGACCCAGTACTTC.

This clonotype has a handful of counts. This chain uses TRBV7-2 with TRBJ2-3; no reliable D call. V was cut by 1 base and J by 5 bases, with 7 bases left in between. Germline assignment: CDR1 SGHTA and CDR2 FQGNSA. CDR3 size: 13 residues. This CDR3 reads CASSLVWQDTQYF. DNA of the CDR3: TGTGCCAGCAGCTTAGTCTGGCAAGATACGCAGTATTTT.

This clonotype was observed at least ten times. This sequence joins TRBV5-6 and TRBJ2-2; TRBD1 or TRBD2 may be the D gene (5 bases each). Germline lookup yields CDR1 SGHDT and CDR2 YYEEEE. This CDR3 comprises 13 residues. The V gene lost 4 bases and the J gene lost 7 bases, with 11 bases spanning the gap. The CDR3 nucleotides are TGTGCCAGCAGCGGGACCCCAAGCGGGGAGCTGTTTTTT. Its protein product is CASSGTPSGELFF. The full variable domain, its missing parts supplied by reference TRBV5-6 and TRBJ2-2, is DAGVTQSPTHLIKTRGQQVTLRCSPKSGHDTVSWYQQALGQGPQFIFQYYEEEERQRGNFPDRFSGHQFPNYSSELNVNALLLGDSALYLCASSGTPSGELFFGEGSRLTVL.

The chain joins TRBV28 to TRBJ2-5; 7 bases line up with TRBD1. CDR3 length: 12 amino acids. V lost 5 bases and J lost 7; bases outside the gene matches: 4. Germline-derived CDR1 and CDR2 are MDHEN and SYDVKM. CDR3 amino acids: CASSDRVGTQYF. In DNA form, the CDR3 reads TGTGCCAGCAGTGACAGGGTGGGGACCCAGTACTTC.

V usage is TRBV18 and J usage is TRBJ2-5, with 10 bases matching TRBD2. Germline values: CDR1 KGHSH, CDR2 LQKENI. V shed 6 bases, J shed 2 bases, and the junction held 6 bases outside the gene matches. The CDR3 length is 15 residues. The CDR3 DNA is TGTGCCAGCTCGCGGAGCGGGAGGGAGCAAGAGACCCAGTACTTC. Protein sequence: CASSRSGREQETQYF. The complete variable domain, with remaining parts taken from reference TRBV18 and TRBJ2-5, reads NAGVMQNPRHLVRRRGQEARLRCSPMKGHSHVYWYRQLPEEGLKFMVYLQKENIIDESGMPKERFSAEFPKEGPSILRIQQVVRGDSAAYFCASSRSGREQETQYFGPGTRLLVL.

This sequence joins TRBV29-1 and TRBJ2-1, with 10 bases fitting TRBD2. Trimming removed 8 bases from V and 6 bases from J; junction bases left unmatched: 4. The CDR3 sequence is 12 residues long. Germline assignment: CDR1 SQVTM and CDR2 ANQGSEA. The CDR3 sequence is CSSGGGSNEQFF. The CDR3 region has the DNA TGCAGCAGCGGGGGGGGCAGCAATGAGCAGTTCTTC.

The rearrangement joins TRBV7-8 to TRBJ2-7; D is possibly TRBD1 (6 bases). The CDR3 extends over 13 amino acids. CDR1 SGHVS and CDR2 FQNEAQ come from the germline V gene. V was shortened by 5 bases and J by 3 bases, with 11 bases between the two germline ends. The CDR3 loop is CASSPNRVYEQYF. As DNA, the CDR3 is TGTGCCAGCAGCCCAAACAGGGTCTACGAGCAGTACTTC.

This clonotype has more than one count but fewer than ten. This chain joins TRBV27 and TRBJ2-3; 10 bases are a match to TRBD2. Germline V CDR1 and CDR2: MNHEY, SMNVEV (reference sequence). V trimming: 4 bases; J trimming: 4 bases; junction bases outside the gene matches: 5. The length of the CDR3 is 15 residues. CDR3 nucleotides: TGTGCCAGCAGTTCCTCAGCGGGAGGGGCAGATACGCAGTATTTT. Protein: CASSSSAGGADTQYF.

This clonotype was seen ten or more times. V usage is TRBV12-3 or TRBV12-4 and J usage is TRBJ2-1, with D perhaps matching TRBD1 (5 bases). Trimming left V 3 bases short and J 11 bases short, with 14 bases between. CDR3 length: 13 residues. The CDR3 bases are TGTGCCAGCAGTTTCCCACCCCAGGGTCAGCAGTTCTTC. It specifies CASSFPPQGQQFF.

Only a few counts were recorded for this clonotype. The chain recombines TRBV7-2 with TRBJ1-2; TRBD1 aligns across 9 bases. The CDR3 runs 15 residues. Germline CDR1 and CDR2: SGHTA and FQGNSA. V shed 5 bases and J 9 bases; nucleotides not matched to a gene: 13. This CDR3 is CASSRGQGWVFSYTF. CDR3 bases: TGTGCCAGCAGCCGAGGACAGGGGTGGGTGTTTAGCTACACCTTC.

CDR3 protein: CASSWDSEAFF. The CDR3 coding sequence is TGTGCCAGCAGCTGGGACAGCGAAGCTTTCTTT. The V gene is TRBV12-3 or TRBV12-4, the J gene TRBJ1-1, with TRBD1 matching 7 bases. The V gene end was trimmed by 6 bases and the J gene end by 8 bases; junction bases not matched to a gene: 3. The CDR3 spans 11 residues.

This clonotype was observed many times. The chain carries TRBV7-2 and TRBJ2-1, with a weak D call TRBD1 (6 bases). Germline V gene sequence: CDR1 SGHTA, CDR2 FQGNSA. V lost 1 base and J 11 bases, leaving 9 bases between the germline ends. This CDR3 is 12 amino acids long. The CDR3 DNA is TGTGCCAGCAGCTTAGACAGGGAAAAGCAGTTCTTC. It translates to CASSLDREKQFF. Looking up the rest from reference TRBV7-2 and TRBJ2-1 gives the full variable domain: GAGVSQSPSNKVTEKGKDVELRCDPISGHTALYWYRQSLGQGLEFLIYFQGNSAPDKSGLPSDRFSAERTGGSVSTLTIQRTQQEDSAVYLCASSLDREKQFFGPGTRLTVL.

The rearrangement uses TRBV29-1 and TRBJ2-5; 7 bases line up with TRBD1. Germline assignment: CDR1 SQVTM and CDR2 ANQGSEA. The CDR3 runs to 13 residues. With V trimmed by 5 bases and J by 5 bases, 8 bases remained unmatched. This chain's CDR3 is CSVPDRDSETQYF. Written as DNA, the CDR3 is TGCAGCGTTCCCGACAGGGACAGCGAGACCCAGTACTTC.

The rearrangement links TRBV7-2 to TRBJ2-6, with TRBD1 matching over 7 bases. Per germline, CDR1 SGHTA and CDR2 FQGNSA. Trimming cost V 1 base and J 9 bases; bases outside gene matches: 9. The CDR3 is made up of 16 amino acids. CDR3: CASSLGPRQGGNVLTF. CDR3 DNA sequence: TGTGCCAGCAGCTTAGGCCCGAGACAGGGTGGCAACGTCCTGACTTTC.

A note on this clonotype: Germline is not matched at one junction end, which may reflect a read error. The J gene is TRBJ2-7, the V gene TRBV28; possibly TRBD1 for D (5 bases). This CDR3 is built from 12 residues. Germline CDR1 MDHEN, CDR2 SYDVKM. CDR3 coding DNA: TGTGCCAGCAGCCTTTCGGACAAGGTCGCCAACTTC. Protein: CASSLSDKVANF.

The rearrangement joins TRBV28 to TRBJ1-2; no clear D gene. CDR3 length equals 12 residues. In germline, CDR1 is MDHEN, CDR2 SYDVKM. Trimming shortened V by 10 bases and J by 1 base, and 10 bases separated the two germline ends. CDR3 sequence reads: CATITYNYGYTF. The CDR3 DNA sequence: TGTGCCACAATAACTTATAACTATGGCTACACCTTC.

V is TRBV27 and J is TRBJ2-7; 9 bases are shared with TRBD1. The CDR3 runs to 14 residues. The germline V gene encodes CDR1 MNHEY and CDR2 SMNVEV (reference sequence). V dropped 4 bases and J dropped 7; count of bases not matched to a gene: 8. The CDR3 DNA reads TGTGCCAGCAGTTCAGGGACAGGGCGAGGAGAGCAGTACTTC. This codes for CASSSGTGRGEQYF.

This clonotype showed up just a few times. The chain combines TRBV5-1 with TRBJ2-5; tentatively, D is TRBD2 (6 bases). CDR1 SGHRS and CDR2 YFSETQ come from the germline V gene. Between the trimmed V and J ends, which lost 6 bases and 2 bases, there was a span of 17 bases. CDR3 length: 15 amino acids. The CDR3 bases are TGCGCCAGCATCGAGTTAGCGGCGAGACAAGAGACCCAGTACTTC. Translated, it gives CASIELAARQETQYF. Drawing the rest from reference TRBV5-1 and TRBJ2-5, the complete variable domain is KAGVTQTPRYLIKTRGQQVTLSCSPISGHRSVSWYQQTPGQGLQFLFEYFSETQRNKGNFPGRFSGRQFSNSRSEMNVSTLELGDSALYLCASIELAARQETQYFGPGTRLLVL.

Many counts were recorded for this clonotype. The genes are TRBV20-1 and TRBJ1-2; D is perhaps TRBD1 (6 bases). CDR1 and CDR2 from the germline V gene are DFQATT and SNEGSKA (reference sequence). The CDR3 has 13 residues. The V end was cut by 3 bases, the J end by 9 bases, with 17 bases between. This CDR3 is CSARAPATGSYTF. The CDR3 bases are TGCAGTGCTAGGGCGCCAGCAACAGGGAGCTACACCTTC.

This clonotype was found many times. CDR3 in amino acids: CATRGGGGETQYF. CDR3 DNA: TGTGCCACCCGTGGCGGAGGCGGAGAGACCCAGTACTTC. This rearrangement joins TRBV24-1 to TRBJ2-5, with a tentative D call TRBD2 (5 bases). V was shortened by 9 bases and J by 4 bases, with 14 bases between the two germline ends. The germline V gene encodes CDR1 KGHDR and CDR2 SFDVKD. The CDR3 loop spans 13 amino acids.

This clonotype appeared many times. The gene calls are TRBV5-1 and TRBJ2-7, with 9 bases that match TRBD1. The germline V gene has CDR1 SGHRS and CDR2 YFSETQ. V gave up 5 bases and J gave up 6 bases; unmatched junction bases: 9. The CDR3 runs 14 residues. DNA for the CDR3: TGCGCCAGCAGTCTACAGGGGGCTTCTGGCGAGCAGTACTTC. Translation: CASSLQGASGEQYF.

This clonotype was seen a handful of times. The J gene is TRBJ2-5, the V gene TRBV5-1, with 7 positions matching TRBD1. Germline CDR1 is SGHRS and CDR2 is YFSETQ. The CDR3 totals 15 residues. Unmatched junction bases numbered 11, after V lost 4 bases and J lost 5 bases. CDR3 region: CASSQTGLVKETQYF. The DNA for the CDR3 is TGCGCCAGCAGCCAGACAGGGTTAGTCAAGGAGACCCAGTACTTC.

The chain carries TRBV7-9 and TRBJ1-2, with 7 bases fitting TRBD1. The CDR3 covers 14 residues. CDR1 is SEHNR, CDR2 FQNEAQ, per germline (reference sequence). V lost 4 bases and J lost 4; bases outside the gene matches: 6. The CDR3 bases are TGTGCCAGCAGCTCCTGGGGACAGATCTATGGCTACACCTTC. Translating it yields CASSSWGQIYGYTF. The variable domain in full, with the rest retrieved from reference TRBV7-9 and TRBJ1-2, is DTGVSQNPRHKITKRGQNVTFRCDPISEHNRLYWYRQTLGQGPEFLTYFQNEAQLEKSRLLSDRFSAERPKGSFSTLEIQRTEQGDSAMYLCASSSWGQIYGYTFGSGTRLTVV.

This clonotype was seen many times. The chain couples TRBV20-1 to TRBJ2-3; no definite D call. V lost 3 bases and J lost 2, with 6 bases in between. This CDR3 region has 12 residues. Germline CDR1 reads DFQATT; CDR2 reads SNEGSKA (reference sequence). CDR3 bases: TGCAGTGCTAGGTACTACACAGATACGCAGTATTTT. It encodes CSARYYTDTQYF.